This paragraph covers one TCR beta chain sequence. Germline lookup yields CDR1 SGHRS and CDR2 YFSETQ. The CDR3 totals 18 residues. The V gene lost 2 bases and the J gene lost 0 bases, with 18 bases spanning the gap. It was with random hexamers that 0.5 to 1 ug RNA was reverse transcribed. It was immunoSEQ multiplex PCR that amplified TCR beta CDR3 across 54 Vbeta and 13 Jbeta. Via MiXCR, TCRdb re-called the immunoSEQ multiplex PCR reads, giving one row per CDR3 protein. Of roughly 300,000 distinct CDR3 sequences in the sample, about 88% were seen once. This sample is drawn from a study of CD8 T cells in Susac syndrome. Blood CD8+ and CD4+ T cells underwent high-throughput TCR beta sequencing. Relapsing-remitting disease, either stable or active, was present in the treatment-naive patients who were the multiple sclerosis controls. The CD8+ and CD4+ T cells were negatively isolated, with the TEMRA cells enriched by FACS.

Sequenced input: CD8+ T cells from PBMCs. The chain uses TRBV5-1 and TRBJ2-1; TRBD2 is a possible D gene (6 bases). The receptor comes from a human donor with multiple sclerosis. The CDR3 spells CASSFDRDWQYSYNEQFF. CDR3 nucleotides: TGCGCCAGCAGCTTTGATAGGGACTGGCAGTACTCCTACAATGAGCAGTTCTTC.